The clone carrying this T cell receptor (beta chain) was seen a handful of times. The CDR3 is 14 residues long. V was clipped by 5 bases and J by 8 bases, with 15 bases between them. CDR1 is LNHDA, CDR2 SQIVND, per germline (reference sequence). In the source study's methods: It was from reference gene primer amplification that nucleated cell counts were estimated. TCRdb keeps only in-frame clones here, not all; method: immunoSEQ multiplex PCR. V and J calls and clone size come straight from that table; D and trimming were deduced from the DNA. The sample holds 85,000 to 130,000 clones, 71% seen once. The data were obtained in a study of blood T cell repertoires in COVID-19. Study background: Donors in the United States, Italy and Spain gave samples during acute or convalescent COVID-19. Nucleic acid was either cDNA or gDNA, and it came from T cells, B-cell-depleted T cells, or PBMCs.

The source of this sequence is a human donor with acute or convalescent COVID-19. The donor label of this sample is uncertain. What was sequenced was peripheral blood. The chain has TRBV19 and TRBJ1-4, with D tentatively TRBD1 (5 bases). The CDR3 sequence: CASSPGAGREKLFF. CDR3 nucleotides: TGTGCCAGTAGTCCCGGCGCGGGACGAGAAAAACTGTTTTTT.